A selection of T cell receptor beta chains follows, all from one sample in a study of regulatory T cells in long-lasting Graves disease. Via MiXCR, TCRdb re-called the multiplex PCR reads, giving one row per CDR3 protein. This sample carries 530,000 or so distinct CDR3 sequences, approximately 12% of them seen once, and the ten largest clones take roughly a tenth. The sample was also linked to a second study, of T cells in Graves' hyperthyroidism and ophthalmopathy.

Here the sequenced sample was peripheral blood mononuclear cells (PBMCs), taken at new diagnosis, from a patient treated with antithyroid drugs. The receptors were sampled from a man aged 25-45 years with Graves disease. The CDR3 runs from the conserved cysteine through the conserved F or W. A D gene is named only where the DNA matches it firmly. Size tells how often a clone was seen (once, few, many) or the class of an expanded clone, and some rows leave it out.

v_gene: TRBV6-1; abundance: many; d_gene: -; j_gene: TRBJ1-2; CDR3aa: CASSHISNYGYTF; CDR3nt: TGTGCCAGCAGTCACATATCTAACTATGGCTACACCTTC
v_gene: TRBV27; abundance: many; d_gene: -; j_gene: TRBJ2-1; CDR3aa: CASSLEGTPYNEQFF; CDR3nt: TGTGCCAGCAGCCTGGAAGGGACGCCCTACAATGAGCAGTTCTTC
v_gene: TRBV20-1; abundance: many; d_gene: -; j_gene: TRBJ2-7; CDR3aa: CSARGEGGFVYEQYF; CDR3nt: TGCAGTGCTAGAGGGGAAGGGGGTTTTGTCTACGAGCAGTACTTC
v_gene: TRBV20-1; abundance: many; d_gene: -; j_gene: TRBJ2-3; CDR3aa: CSAMTLLFTDTQYF; CDR3nt: TGCAGTGCTATGACACTTCTATTCACAGATACGCAGTATTTT
v_gene: TRBV3-1; abundance: -; d_gene: -; j_gene: TRBJ2-7; CDR3aa: CASSLKILAIEQYF; CDR3nt: TGTGCCAGCAGCCTCAAGATACTAGCAATCGAGCAGTACTTC
v_gene: TRBV5-1; abundance: -; d_gene: -; j_gene: TRBJ1-6; CDR3aa: CASSVGTPTSPLHF; CDR3nt: TGCGCCAGCAGCGTTGGCACCCCCACGTCACCCCTCCACTTT
v_gene: TRBV27; abundance: many; d_gene: TRBD1; j_gene: TRBJ2-7; CDR3aa: CASRLRQGAHEQYF; CDR3nt: TGTGCCAGCCGACTGAGACAGGGGGCGCACGAGCAGTACTTC
v_gene: TRBV12-5; abundance: many; d_gene: TRBD1; j_gene: TRBJ2-7; CDR3aa: CASGLTQSTGVYEQYF; CDR3nt: TGTGCTAGTGGTTTGACTCAAAGTACAGGGGTCTACGAGCAGTACTTC
v_gene: TRBV6-1; abundance: many; d_gene: -; j_gene: TRBJ2-5; CDR3aa: CASSEGAGQETQYF; CDR3nt: TGTGCCAGCAGTGAAGGGGCTGGGCAAGAGACCCAGTACTTC
v_gene: TRBV9; abundance: few; d_gene: TRBD2; j_gene: TRBJ2-7; CDR3aa: CASSVGISGRLRNYEQYF; CDR3nt: TGTGCCAGCAGCGTAGGAATTAGCGGGAGGCTCAGAAACTACGAGCAGTACTTC
v_gene: TRBV6-1; abundance: few; d_gene: -; j_gene: TRBJ2-3; CDR3aa: CASSDGWRSGTDTQYF; CDR3nt: TGTGCCAGCAGCGACGGGTGGAGGAGCGGCACAGATACGCAGTATTTT
v_gene: TRBV9; abundance: few; d_gene: -; j_gene: TRBJ1-2; CDR3aa: CASSGAGVSDGYTF; CDR3nt: TGTGCCAGCAGCGGTGCAGGGGTTTCGGATGGCTACACCTTC
v_gene: TRBV5-1; abundance: many; d_gene: TRBD1; j_gene: TRBJ2-2; CDR3aa: CASSLAWRPGQGENTGELFF; CDR3nt: TGCGCCAGCAGCTTGGCGTGGCGACCGGGACAGGGGGAAAACACCGGGGAGCTGTTTTTT
v_gene: TRBV19; abundance: few; d_gene: -; j_gene: TRBJ2-7; CDR3aa: CASTLGREQYF; CDR3nt: TGTGCCAGTACTCTGGGTCGCGAGCAGTACTTC
v_gene: TRBV4-1; abundance: -; d_gene: -; j_gene: TRBJ2-3; CDR3aa: CASSQGRGADTQYF; CDR3nt: TGCGCCAGCAGCCAAGGGCGGGGCGCAGATACGCAGTATTTT
v_gene: TRBV25-1; abundance: many; d_gene: TRBD1; j_gene: TRBJ1-2; CDR3aa: CASSVSTGDGYTF; CDR3nt: TGTGCCAGCAGTGTTTCGACAGGGGATGGCTACACCTTC
v_gene: TRBV18; abundance: many; d_gene: -; j_gene: TRBJ2-1; CDR3aa: CASSPPVTNEQFF; CDR3nt: TGTGCCAGCTCACCACCCGTAACTAATGAGCAGTTCTTC
v_gene: TRBV6-1; abundance: many; d_gene: -; j_gene: TRBJ2-4; CDR3aa: CASSERGPLKNIQYF; CDR3nt: TGTGCCAGCAGTGAACGAGGTCCCCTTAAAAACATTCAGTACTTC
v_gene: TRBV2; abundance: many; d_gene: -; j_gene: TRBJ2-7; CDR3aa: CASNLAMDSEQYF; CDR3nt: TGTGCCAGCAACCTAGCGATGGACTCCGAGCAGTACTTC
v_gene: TRBV10-2; abundance: few; d_gene: -; j_gene: TRBJ2-5; CDR3aa: CASSGRGRLETQYF; CDR3nt: TGCGCCAGCAGTGGCCGGGGGCGCCTAGAGACCCAGTACTTC
v_gene: TRBV19; abundance: few; d_gene: TRBD1; j_gene: TRBJ1-6; CDR3aa: CASSQPRTGGNSPLHF; CDR3nt: TGTGCCAGTAGTCAACCTCGGACAGGGGGGAATTCACCCCTCCACTTT
v_gene: TRBV20-1; abundance: many; d_gene: -; j_gene: TRBJ2-3; CDR3aa: CSAGSRVIDTQYF; CDR3nt: TGCAGTGCTGGGAGTAGGGTAATAGATACGCAGTATTTT
v_gene: TRBV7-2; abundance: many; d_gene: TRBD1; j_gene: TRBJ1-3; CDR3aa: CASSARPSGQGAGNTIYF; CDR3nt: TGTGCCAGCAGCGCCCGCCCCTCAGGACAGGGAGCTGGAAACACCATATATTTT
v_gene: TRBV11-2; abundance: many; d_gene: -; j_gene: TRBJ2-1; CDR3aa: CASSLAGLSYNEQFF; CDR3nt: TGTGCCAGCAGCTTAGCGGGACTCTCCTACAATGAGCAGTTCTTC
v_gene: TRBV6-2/TRBV6-3; abundance: -; d_gene: -; j_gene: TRBJ1-5; CDR3aa: CASWAGRNSQPQHF; CDR3nt: TGTGCCAGCTGGGCAGGGAGAAACAGTCAGCCCCAGCATTTT
v_gene: TRBV20-1; abundance: many; d_gene: TRBD2; j_gene: TRBJ2-1; CDR3aa: CSARGRIAGRTYNEQFF; CDR3nt: TGCAGTGCTAGGGGAAGGATAGCGGGAAGAACCTACAATGAGCAGTTCTTC
v_gene: TRBV20-1; abundance: many; d_gene: TRBD1; j_gene: TRBJ2-3; CDR3aa: CSAKPSSPTGWTDTQYF; CDR3nt: TGCAGTGCCAAACCCAGTTCCCCGACAGGGTGGACAGATACGCAGTATTTT
v_gene: TRBV20-1; abundance: many; d_gene: TRBD1; j_gene: TRBJ2-5; CDR3aa: CSALRDRGQETQYF; CDR3nt: TGCAGTGCTCTCCGGGACAGGGGGCAAGAGACCCAGTACTTC